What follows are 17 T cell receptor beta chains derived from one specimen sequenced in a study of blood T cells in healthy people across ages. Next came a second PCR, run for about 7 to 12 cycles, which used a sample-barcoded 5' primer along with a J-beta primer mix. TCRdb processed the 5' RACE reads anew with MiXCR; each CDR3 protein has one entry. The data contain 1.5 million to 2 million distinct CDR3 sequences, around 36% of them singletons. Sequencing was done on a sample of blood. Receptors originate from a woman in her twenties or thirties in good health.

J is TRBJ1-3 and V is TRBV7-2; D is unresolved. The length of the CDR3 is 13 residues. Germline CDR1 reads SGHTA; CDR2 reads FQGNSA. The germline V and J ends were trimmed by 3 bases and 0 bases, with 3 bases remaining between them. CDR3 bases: TGTGCCAGCAGCTTTACCTCTGGAAACACCATATATTTT. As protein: CASSFTSGNTIYF.

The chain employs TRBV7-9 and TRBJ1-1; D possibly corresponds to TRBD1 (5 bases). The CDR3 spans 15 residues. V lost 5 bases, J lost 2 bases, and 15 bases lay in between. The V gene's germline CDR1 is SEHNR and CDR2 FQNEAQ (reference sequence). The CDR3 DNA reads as TGTGCCAGCAGCACATACCGACAGTTCAACACTGAAGCTTTCTTT. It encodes CASSTYRQFNTEAFF.

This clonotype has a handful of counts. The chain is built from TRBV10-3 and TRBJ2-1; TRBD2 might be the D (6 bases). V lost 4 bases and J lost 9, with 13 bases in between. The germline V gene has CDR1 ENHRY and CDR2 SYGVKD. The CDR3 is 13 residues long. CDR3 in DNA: TGTGCCATCAGTGGAGGGACTGCTCCTGAGCAGTTCTTC. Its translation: CAISGGTAPEQFF.

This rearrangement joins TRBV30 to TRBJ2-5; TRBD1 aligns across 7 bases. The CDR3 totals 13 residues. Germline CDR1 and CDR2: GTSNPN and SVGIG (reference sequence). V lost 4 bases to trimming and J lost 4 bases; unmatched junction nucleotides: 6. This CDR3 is CAWNPTGRETQYF. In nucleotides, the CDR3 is TGTGCCTGGAATCCGACAGGGAGAGAGACCCAGTACTTC.

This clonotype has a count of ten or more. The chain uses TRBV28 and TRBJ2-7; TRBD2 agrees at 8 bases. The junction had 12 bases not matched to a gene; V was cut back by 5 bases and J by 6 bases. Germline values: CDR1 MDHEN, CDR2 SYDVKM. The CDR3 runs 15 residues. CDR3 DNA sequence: TGTGCCAGCAGTGAGGTAACTAGCGGAGACTTCGAGCAGTACTTC. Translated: CASSEVTSGDFEQYF. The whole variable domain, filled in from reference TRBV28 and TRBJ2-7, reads DVKVTQSSRYLVKRTGEKVFLECVQDMDHENMFWYRQDPGLGLRLIYFSYDVKMKEKGDIPEGYSVSREKKERFSLILESASTNQTSMYLCASSEVTSGDFEQYFGPGTRLTVT.

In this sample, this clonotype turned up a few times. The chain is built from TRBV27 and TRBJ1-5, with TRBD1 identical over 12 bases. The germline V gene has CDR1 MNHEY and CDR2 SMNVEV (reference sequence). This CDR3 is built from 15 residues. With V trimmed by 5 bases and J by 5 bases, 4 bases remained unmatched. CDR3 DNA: TGTGCCAGCAGTATCGGGACAGGGGGCGATCAGCCCCAGCATTTT. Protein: CASSIGTGGDQPQHF.

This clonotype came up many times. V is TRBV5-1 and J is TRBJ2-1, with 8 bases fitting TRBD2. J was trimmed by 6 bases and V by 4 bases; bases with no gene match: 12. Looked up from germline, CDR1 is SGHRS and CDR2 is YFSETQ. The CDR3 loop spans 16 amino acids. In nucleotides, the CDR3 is TGCGCCAGCAGCAGGACCGGGACTAGGTTCCTCAATGAGCAGTTCTTC. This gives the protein CASSRTGTRFLNEQFF.

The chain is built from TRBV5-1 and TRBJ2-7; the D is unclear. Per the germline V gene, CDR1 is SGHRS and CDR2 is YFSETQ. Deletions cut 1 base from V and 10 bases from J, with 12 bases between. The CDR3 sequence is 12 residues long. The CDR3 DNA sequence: TGCGCCAGCAGCTTGACGTTCGAGGCCCAGTACTTC. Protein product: CASSLTFEAQYF.

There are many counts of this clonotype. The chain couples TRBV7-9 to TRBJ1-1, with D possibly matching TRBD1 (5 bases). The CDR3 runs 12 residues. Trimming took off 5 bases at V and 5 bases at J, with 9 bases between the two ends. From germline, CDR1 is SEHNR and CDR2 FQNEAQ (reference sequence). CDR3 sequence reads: CASSIQGTEAFF. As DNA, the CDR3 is TGTGCCAGCAGCATCCAGGGTACTGAAGCTTTCTTT.

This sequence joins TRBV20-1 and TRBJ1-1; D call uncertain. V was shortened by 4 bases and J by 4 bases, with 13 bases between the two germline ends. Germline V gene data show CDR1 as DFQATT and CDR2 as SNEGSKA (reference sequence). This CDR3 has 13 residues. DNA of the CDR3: TGCAGTGCTAACCCGGCCCGGGGCACTGAAGCTTTCTTT. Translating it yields CSANPARGTEAFF.

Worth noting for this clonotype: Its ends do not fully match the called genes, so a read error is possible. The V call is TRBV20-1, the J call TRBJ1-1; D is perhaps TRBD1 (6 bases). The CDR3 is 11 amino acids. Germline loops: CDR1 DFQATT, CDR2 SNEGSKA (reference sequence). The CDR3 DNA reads TGCAGGGCTACAGGGTACACTGAAGCTTTCTTT. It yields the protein CRATGYTEAFF.

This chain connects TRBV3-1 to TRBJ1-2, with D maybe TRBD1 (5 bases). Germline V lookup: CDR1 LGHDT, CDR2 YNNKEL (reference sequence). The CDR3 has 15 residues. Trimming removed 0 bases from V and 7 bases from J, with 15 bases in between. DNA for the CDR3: TGTGCCAGCAGCCAAGATGGGGGGGACGGTTCTGGCTACACCTTC. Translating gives CASSQDGGDGSGYTF.

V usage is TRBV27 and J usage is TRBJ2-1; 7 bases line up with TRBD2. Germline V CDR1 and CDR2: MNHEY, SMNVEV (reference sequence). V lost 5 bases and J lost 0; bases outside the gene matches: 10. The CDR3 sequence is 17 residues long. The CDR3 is CASSPLPSGSSYNEQFF. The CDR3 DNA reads TGTGCCAGCAGTCCCCTGCCTAGCGGTAGCTCCTACAATGAGCAGTTCTTC.

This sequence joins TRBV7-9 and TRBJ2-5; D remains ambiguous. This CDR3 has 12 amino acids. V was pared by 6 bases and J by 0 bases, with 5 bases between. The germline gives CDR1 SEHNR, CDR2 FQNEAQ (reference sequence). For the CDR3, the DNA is TGTGCCAGCAGGGTGGACCAAGAGACCCAGTACTTC. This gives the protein CASRVDQETQYF.

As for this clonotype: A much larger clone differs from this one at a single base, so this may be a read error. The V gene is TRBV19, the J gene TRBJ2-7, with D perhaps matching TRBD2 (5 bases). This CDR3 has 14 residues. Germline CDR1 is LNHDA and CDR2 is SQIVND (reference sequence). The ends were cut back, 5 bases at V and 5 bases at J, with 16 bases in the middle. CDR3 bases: TGTGCCAGTAGTGAGCAGTGGAGGAGCCACGAGCAGTACTTC. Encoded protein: CASSEQWRSHEQYF.

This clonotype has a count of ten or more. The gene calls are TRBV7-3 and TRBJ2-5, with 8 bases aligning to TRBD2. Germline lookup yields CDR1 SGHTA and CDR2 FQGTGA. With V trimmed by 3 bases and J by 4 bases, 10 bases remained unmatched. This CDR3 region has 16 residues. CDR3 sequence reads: CASSFKGSGMGETQYF. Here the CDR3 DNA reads TGTGCCAGCAGCTTTAAGGGTAGCGGGATGGGAGAGACCCAGTACTTC.

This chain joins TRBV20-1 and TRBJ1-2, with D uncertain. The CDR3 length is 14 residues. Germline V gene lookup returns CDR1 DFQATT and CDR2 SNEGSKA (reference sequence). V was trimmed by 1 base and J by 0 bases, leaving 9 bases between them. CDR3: CSARGQSPNYGYTF. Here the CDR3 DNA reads TGCAGTGCTAGAGGGCAGAGCCCTAACTATGGCTACACCTTC.